The 26 T cell receptor beta chains below all came from one sample that was sequenced in a study of T-cell reconstitution after alpha-beta-depleted transplantation in children. Unique molecular identifiers were incorporated when the TCRbeta library was constructed. TCRdb passed the PCR reads through MiXCR, listing each CDR3 protein once. The data show around 5,000 distinct CDR3 sequences, approximately 24% seen once. The sequencing here drew on PBMCs, mostly from graft donor cells, taken 60 days after TCRalphabeta/CD19-depleted stem cell transplant. The receptors were sampled from a male patient aged 2-15 years who had a stem cell transplant for acute lymphoblastic leukemia, so the T cells may come from the graft donor.

This clonotype was seen ten or more times. The chain couples TRBV6-5 to TRBJ1-2, with TRBD1 as a possible D gene (5 bases). Germline V gene lookup returns CDR1 MNHEY and CDR2 SVGAGI. The V gene lost 5 bases and the J gene lost 2 bases, with 12 bases spanning the gap. This CDR3 is 14 amino acids long. CDR3 nucleotides: TGTGCCAGCAGTCCCTTGGACAAAAACTATGGCTACACCTTC. Encoded protein: CASSPLDKNYGYTF.

CDR3 residues: CASSPLAKSSYNEQFF. In nucleotides, the CDR3 is TGTGCCAGCAGCCCCTTGGCGAAAAGCTCCTACAATGAGCAGTTCTTC. This chain connects TRBV27 to TRBJ2-1; no definite D call. This CDR3 comprises 16 residues. Trimming cost V 6 bases and J 0 bases, with 15 bases left between them. Germline V gives CDR1 MNHEY, CDR2 SMNVEV (reference sequence).

This clonotype was detected ten times or more. The rearrangement uses TRBV20-1 and TRBJ2-5; 10 bases match TRBD2. The germline V gene has CDR1 DFQATT and CDR2 SNEGSKA (reference sequence). The CDR3 is 14 residues long. Germline trimming cut 3 bases from V and 5 bases from J; bases unmatched to any gene: 6. CDR3 bases: TGCAGTGCTAGCAGCGGGAGGGCCCGGGAGACCCAGTACTTC. Amino acid sequence: CSASSGRARETQYF.

In its sample, this clonotype was seen many times. The CDR3 nucleotides are TGTGCCAGCATCGTGCGACGGTCCTATGGCTACACCTTC. Translated: CASIVRRSYGYTF. The chain recombines TRBV2 with TRBJ1-2, with D uncertain. V was pared by 7 bases and J by 4 bases, with 13 bases between. CDR1 and CDR2 (germline): SNHLY, FYNNEI. CDR3 length: 13 amino acids.

This clonotype was seen at least ten times. V gene TRBV7-9 combines with J gene TRBJ1-1; D not resolved. V lost 5 bases and J 0 bases, leaving 10 bases between the germline ends. CDR1 and CDR2 (germline): SEHNR, FQNEAQ (reference sequence). The CDR3 has 14 residues. CDR3: CASSHGRLNTEAFF. The CDR3 DNA sequence: TGTGCCAGCAGCCACGGACGGCTGAACACTGAAGCTTTCTTT.

This clonotype is labeled as medium-sized. The genes are TRBV20-1 and TRBJ1-2; D is perhaps TRBD1 (5 bases). This CDR3 region has 14 residues. Per the germline V gene, CDR1 is DFQATT and CDR2 is SNEGSKA (reference sequence). Trimming left V 6 bases short and J 0 bases short, with 14 bases between. This CDR3 reads CSAAPMGPNYGYTF. The DNA of the CDR3 is TGCAGTGCGGCTCCTATGGGACCTAACTATGGCTACACCTTC.

This clonotype has at least ten counts. V gene TRBV18 combines with J gene TRBJ1-2; D not resolved. This CDR3 comprises 16 residues. Germline V gene lookup returns CDR1 KGHSH and CDR2 LQKENI. The V end lost 1 base, the J end lost 6 bases, and 18 bases lay between the germline ends. For the CDR3, the DNA is TGTGCCAGCTCACCACGGGGAGGGATGGGATTTGATGGCTACACCTTC. Residues: CASSPRGGMGFDGYTF. The whole variable domain, remainder taken from reference TRBV18 and TRBJ1-2, is NAGVMQNPRHLVRRRGQEARLRCSPMKGHSHVYWYRQLPEEGLKFMVYLQKENIIDESGMPKERFSAEFPKEGPSILRIQQVVRGDSAAYFCASSPRGGMGFDGYTFGSGTRLTVV.

CDR3 region: CASSHRDLNQETQYF. DNA of the CDR3: TGCGCCAGCAGCCATAGGGACTTAAACCAAGAGACCCAGTACTTC. The V and J genes are TRBV4-1 and TRBJ2-5, with D tentatively TRBD2 (6 bases). With 3 bases removed from V and 0 bases from J, the gap between germline ends came to 11 bases. This CDR3 comprises 15 residues. CDR1 is MGHRA and CDR2 is YSYEKL in the germline V gene.

By its share, this clonotype is medium-sized. The rearrangement joins TRBV12-3 or TRBV12-4 to TRBJ2-1; 11 positions match TRBD2. This CDR3 comprises 16 residues. With 7 bases clipped from V and 0 bases from J, the junction kept 5 bases outside the gene matches. CDR3 amino acids: CASTFTSGSSYNEQFF. The CDR3 DNA follows: TGTGCCAGCACCTTCACTAGCGGGAGCTCCTACAATGAGCAGTTCTTC.

Many counts were recorded for this clonotype. The gene calls are TRBV20-1 and TRBJ2-3; 10 bases are shared with TRBD2. Losses at the gene ends were 3 bases for V and 2 bases for J; bases not matched to a gene: 11. This CDR3 spans 17 amino acids. Germline V gene sequence: CDR1 DFQATT, CDR2 SNEGSKA (reference sequence). The CDR3, as DNA: TGCAGTGCTAGGTTTCTCCTAGCGGGAGACCCCACAGATACGCAGTATTTT. It translates to CSARFLLAGDPTDTQYF.

The chain employs TRBV12-3 or TRBV12-4 and TRBJ2-7, with a weak D call TRBD2 (6 bases). This CDR3 is built from 16 residues. Trimming left V 4 bases short and J 4 bases short, with 20 bases between. The CDR3: CASSSLRAGGSYEQYF. The CDR3 DNA reads TGTGCCAGCAGTTCTCTCAGGGCCGGGGGATCTTACGAGCAGTACTTC.

This clonotype showed up many times. The chain is built from TRBV25-1 and TRBJ2-3; D not resolved. This CDR3 region has 15 residues. Germline-derived CDR1 and CDR2 are MGHDK and SYGVNS. V was pared by 0 bases and J by 4 bases, with 11 bases between. The CDR3 sequence is CASSEYKSGPDTQYF. CDR3 nucleotide sequence: TGTGCCAGCAGTGAATACAAGTCCGGTCCAGATACGCAGTATTTT.

This clonotype was observed many times. The chain employs TRBV10-3 and TRBJ2-3, with a weak D call TRBD2 (7 bases). This CDR3 is built from 15 residues. The V and J ends lost 11 bases and 2 bases respectively, with 20 bases between them. CDR1 ENHRY and CDR2 SYGVKD come from the germline V gene. CDR3 residues: CALKGGSEVTDTQYF. CDR3 nucleotide sequence: TGTGCCCTGAAGGGGGGGAGTGAGGTCACAGATACGCAGTATTTT.

The V and J genes are TRBV12-3 or TRBV12-4 and TRBJ1-1, with unresolved D. This CDR3 comprises 12 residues. Between the trimmed V and J ends, which lost 3 bases and 8 bases, there was a span of 10 bases. The CDR3 DNA follows: TGTGCCAGCAGTTTTGATTTATTGGAAGCTTTCTTT. Its translation: CASSFDLLEAFF.

In this sample, this clonotype turned up many times. V gene TRBV10-3 combines with J gene TRBJ2-7; D not certain. The germline V gene encodes CDR1 ENHRY and CDR2 SYGVKD. CDR3 length: 14 residues. With 0 bases removed from V and 6 bases from J, the gap between germline ends came to 12 bases. The CDR3 loop is CAISESSSVGEQYF. CDR3 nucleotide sequence: TGTGCCATCAGTGAGTCGAGTAGTGTCGGCGAGCAGTACTTC.

The chain employs TRBV10-1 and TRBJ1-1; D perhaps matches TRBD1 (5 bases). The germline V and J ends were trimmed by 3 bases and 1 base, with 12 bases remaining between them. Looked up from germline, CDR1 is WNHNN and CDR2 is SYGVQD (reference sequence). The CDR3 runs to 15 residues. In DNA, the CDR3 is TGCGCCAGCAGTGATCCGAGGGGTGGGAACACTGAAGCTTTCTTT. It yields the protein CASSDPRGGNTEAFF.

The sample holds many counts of this clonotype. The chain couples TRBV5-6 to TRBJ2-7; D not resolved. CDR1 SGHDT and CDR2 YYEEEE come from the germline V gene. The V end was cut by 2 bases, the J end by 1 base, with 7 bases between. This CDR3 has 13 residues. The CDR3 spells CASSFYRSYEQYF. CDR3 nucleotide sequence: TGTGCCAGCAGCTTTTACAGATCCTACGAGCAGTACTTC. The whole variable domain, remainder taken from reference TRBV5-6 and TRBJ2-7, is DAGVTQSPTHLIKTRGQQVTLRCSPKSGHDTVSWYQQALGQGPQFIFQYYEEEERQRGNFPDRFSGHQFPNYSSELNVNALLLGDSALYLCASSFYRSYEQYFGPGTRLTVT.

This clonotype appeared many times. This rearrangement joins TRBV7-9 to TRBJ2-5, with TRBD1 identical over 8 bases. Germline values: CDR1 SEHNR, CDR2 FQNEAQ (reference sequence). J gave up 4 bases and V 5 bases, and 9 bases lay outside the gene matches. This CDR3 region has 15 residues. CDR3 in DNA: TGTGCCAGCAGCGTATCGACAGGGGTGGGAGAGACCCAGTACTTC. It codes for CASSVSTGVGETQYF.

This clonotype has a handful of counts. The CDR3 DNA is TGCAGTGCTGAGATCTGGACTAGCGGGAGTACTACAGGGACCCAGTACTTC. Its protein is CSAEIWTSGSTTGTQYF. The chain is built from TRBV20-1 and TRBJ2-5; 13 bases fit TRBD2. This CDR3 region has 17 residues. CDR1 and CDR2 from the germline V gene are DFQATT and SNEGSKA (reference sequence). The J segment lost 7 bases and the V segment lost 5 bases, leaving 16 bases of the junction unmatched.

In this sample, this clonotype turned up many times. The gene calls are TRBV3-1 and TRBJ1-1, with 7 bases matching TRBD1. The V segment lost 7 bases and the J segment 3 bases; nucleotides outside the gene matches: 11. Germline loops: CDR1 LGHDT, CDR2 YNNKEL (reference sequence). This CDR3 is 15 amino acids long. CDR3 residues: CASKPERTGYTEAFF. The CDR3 DNA follows: TGTGCCAGCAAGCCCGAGAGGACAGGTTACACTGAAGCTTTCTTT. Full variable domain (missing parts from reference TRBV3-1 and TRBJ1-1): DTAVSQTPKYLVTQMGNDKSIKCEQNLGHDTMYWYKQDSKKFLKIMFSYNNKELIINETVPNRFSPKSPDKAHLNLHINSLELGDSAVYFCASKPERTGYTEAFFGQGTRLTVV.

This clonotype has a count of ten or more. The V call is TRBV5-1, the J call TRBJ1-1; TRBD1 is a possible D gene (6 bases). Trimming removed 5 bases at V and 3 bases at J, with 11 bases between. The CDR3 loop spans 13 amino acids. CDR1 is SGHRS, CDR2 YFSETQ, per germline. The chain's CDR3 is CASSQGTYTEAFF. For the CDR3, the DNA is TGCGCCAGCAGTCAGGGGACCTACACTGAAGCTTTCTTT.

This clonotype has a handful of counts. The chain carries TRBV20-1 and TRBJ2-1, with 11 bases identical to TRBD1. V lost 4 bases to trimming and J lost 6 bases; unmatched junction nucleotides: 5. This CDR3 has 14 residues. In germline, CDR1 is DFQATT, CDR2 SNEGSKA (reference sequence). The CDR3 DNA reads TGCAGTGCTATTACCGGGACAGGGGGCAATGAGCAGTTCTTC. Its translation is CSAITGTGGNEQFF.

The chain carries TRBV3-1 and TRBJ2-7, with D possibly TRBD2 on 5 matching bases. Germline-derived CDR1 and CDR2 are LGHDT and YNNKEL (reference sequence). Trimming pared 1 base from V and 3 bases from J, leaving 19 bases between. The CDR3 extends over 17 amino acids. CDR3 loop: CASSQGIGGGPIYEQYF. DNA of the CDR3: TGTGCCAGCAGCCAAGGCATTGGCGGCGGGCCCATCTACGAGCAGTACTTC.

The J gene is TRBJ2-1, the V gene TRBV7-3; D uncertain. Trimming removed 1 base at V and 4 bases at J, with 8 bases between. CDR3 length: 14 amino acids. Germline values: CDR1 SGHTA, CDR2 FQGTGA. DNA of the CDR3: TGTGCCAGCAGCTTAAGGGCCTCTTACAATGAGCAGTTCTTC. Protein sequence: CASSLRASYNEQFF.

This clonotype was seen at least ten times. The gene calls are TRBV6-6 and TRBJ2-5; 8 nucleotides agree with TRBD2. The CDR3 totals 16 residues. Trimming removed 6 bases from V and 2 bases from J; junction bases left unmatched: 11. Germline lookup yields CDR1 MNHNY and CDR2 SVGAGI (reference sequence). The CDR3 sequence: CASRDYETSGQETQYF. CDR3 coding DNA: TGTGCCAGCAGAGATTACGAAACTAGCGGACAAGAGACCCAGTACTTC.

This clonotype occurred a few times. The chain's CDR3 is CSATGTTYNSPLHF. In nucleotides, the CDR3 is TGCAGTGCTACCGGGACCACCTATAATTCACCCCTCCACTTT. The chain carries TRBV20-1 and TRBJ1-6; a weak D match, TRBD1 (5 bases). The CDR3 has 14 residues. The V and J ends lost 4 bases and 2 bases respectively, with 9 bases between them. Germline V gene lookup returns CDR1 DFQATT and CDR2 SNEGSKA (reference sequence).